This note documents a single TCR beta chain sequence. This entry comes from a study of T cells after yellow fever vaccination. The J segment lost 8 bases and the V segment lost 2 bases, leaving 3 bases of the junction unmatched. Germline CDR1 and CDR2: MDHEN and SYDVKM. This CDR3 has 13 residues. TCRdb redid the calling of the 5' RACE reads with MiXCR, one entry per CDR3 protein. This table holds 620,000 or so distinct CDR3 sequences, 12% found once. The sample here was PBMCs, taken on the day of the yellow fever booster vaccination. The rearrangement joins TRBV28 to TRBJ1-2, with 9 bases matching TRBD1. The TCR sequence derives from a man younger than 45 who received the YFV17D yellow fever vaccine. The CDR3 loop is CASSLGDRVGYTF. The DNA of the CDR3 is TGTGCCAGCAGTTTAGGGGACAGGGTAGGCTACACCTTC.